Sequencing of this T cell receptor (beta chain) was carried out in a study of blood T cell repertoires in COVID-19. Study summary: The cDNA or gDNA used as material had been derived from T cells, B-cell-depleted T cells, or PBMCs.

In the original processing: Reference gene primers were amplified, and this amplification served to estimate nucleated cell counts. The repertoire was sequenced with immunoSEQ multiplex PCR; TCRdb's copy has only in-frame clones and lacks some. V, J and clone size reflect that table, while D and trimming were determined from the DNA. This sample has about 200,000 clones, with about 85% found just once. There are 14 residues in the CDR3. Per germline, CDR1 KGHSH and CDR2 LQKENI. Trimming pared 2 bases from V and 4 bases from J, leaving 8 bases between. The sequence was collected from a man between 60 and 75 years old with active or convalescent COVID-19. The V gene is TRBV18, the J gene TRBJ1-4; TRBD1 might be the D (5 bases). Sequencing was carried out using peripheral blood. Here the CDR3 DNA reads TGTGCCAGCTCACCATCCGGGGGTAATGAAAAACTGTTTTTT. Encoded protein: CASSPSGGNEKLFF.